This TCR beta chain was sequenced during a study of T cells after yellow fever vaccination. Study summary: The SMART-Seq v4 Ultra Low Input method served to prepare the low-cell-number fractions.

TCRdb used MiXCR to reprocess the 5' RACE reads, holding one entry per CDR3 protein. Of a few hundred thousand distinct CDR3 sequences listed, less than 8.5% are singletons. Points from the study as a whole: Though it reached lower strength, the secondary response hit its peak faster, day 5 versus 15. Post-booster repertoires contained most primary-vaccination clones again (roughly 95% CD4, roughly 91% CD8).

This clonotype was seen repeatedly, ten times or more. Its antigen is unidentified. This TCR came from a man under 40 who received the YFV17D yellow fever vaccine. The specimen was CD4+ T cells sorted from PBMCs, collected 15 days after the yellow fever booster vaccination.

DNA for the CDR3: TGCGCCAGCAGCCCTCCTCTGGGAGGGCCCGACGAGCAGTACTTC. Amino acid sequence: CASSPPLGGPDEQYF. The rearrangement links TRBV5-1 to TRBJ2-7; 7 positions match TRBD2. This CDR3 has 15 residues. Germline trimming cut 4 bases from V and 5 bases from J; bases unmatched to any gene: 12. Germline CDR1 SGHRS, CDR2 YFSETQ.